This record looks at one T cell receptor beta chain sequence and its context. PCR primers comprised 60 Vbeta and 13 Jbeta primers. The protocol was immunoSEQ multiplex PCR, while the TCRdb copy is restricted to in-frame clones and leaves out a portion. Of 90,000 to 140,000 clones in the sample, less than 80% are singletons; the top ten hold approximately 1.3%. These data come from a study of cytomegalovirus exposure and HLA in healthy donors. The V segment lost 3 bases and the J segment 0 bases; nucleotides outside the gene matches: 4. The CDR3 is 16 amino acids. Germline CDR1 is SGHVS and CDR2 is FNYEAQ.

The receptor's source is a man aged 25-40 years in good health and CMV-seronegative. The sample was PBMCs. This chain joins TRBV7-6 and TRBJ1-4, with 7 bases matching TRBD1. The CDR3 sequence is CASSLGQPATNEKLFF. The CDR3 coding sequence is TGTGCCAGCAGCTTGGGACAGCCGGCAACTAATGAAAAACTGTTTTTT.